The T cell receptor (beta chain) under discussion was sequenced for a study of T-cell reconstitution after alpha-beta-depleted transplantation in children. Germline assignment: CDR1 SGHDN and CDR2 FVKESK. This CDR3 region has 15 residues. V lost 5 bases to trimming and J lost 0 bases, with 13 bases between them. Unique molecular identifiers were used to barcode this TCRbeta library. TCRdb re-analysed the PCR reads in MiXCR, keeping a single row per CDR3 protein. The repertoire holds hundreds of thousands of distinct CDR3 sequences, with approximately 12% as singletons. Sequenced here: PBMCs, mostly from graft donor cells, sampled 360 days after TCRalphabeta/CD19-depleted stem cell transplant. The chain carries TRBV14 and TRBJ2-5; tentative D call: TRBD2 (6 bases). The sequence was collected from a male patient younger than 18 who had a stem cell transplant for acute myeloid leukemia, so the T cells may come from the graft donor. CDR3 coding DNA: TGTGCCAGCAGCAAAACTAGCCAGTACCAAGAGACCCAGTACTTC. Translated, it gives CASSKTSQYQETQYF.